These 2 T cell receptor beta chains share one sample of origin, sequenced in a study of blood T cell repertoires in COVID-19. Here immunoSEQ multiplex PCR was the method, and the copy in TCRdb shows in-frame clones only, minus some. The sample includes roughly 250,000 clones, 90% to 95% of them seen just once. Sequenced sample: PBMCs or T cells enriched from blood (not recorded which). These receptors came from a human donor in a cohort exposed to, infected with or recovered from COVID-19 (not recorded which). The donor label of this sample is uncertain.

The chain employs TRBV5-1 and TRBJ2-7; tentative D call: TRBD2 (7 bases). V dropped 0 bases and J dropped 2 bases, with 9 bases sitting between them. Germline CDR1 SGHRS, CDR2 YFSETQ. The CDR3 spans 14 residues. The CDR3 here is CASSLEGGTYEQYF. CDR3 coding DNA: TGCGCCAGCAGCTTGGAGGGGGGGACCTACGAGCAGTACTTC.

The chain couples TRBV2 to TRBJ1-4; 8 bases match TRBD1. Germline V gene lookup returns CDR1 SNHLY and CDR2 FYNNEI. The junction had 6 bases not matched to a gene; V was cut back by 7 bases and J by 8 bases. The CDR3 spans 13 residues. CDR3 DNA sequence: TGTGCCAGCATGGGGACAGGCAAAGAAAAACTGTTTTTT. Protein sequence: CASMGTGKEKLFF.